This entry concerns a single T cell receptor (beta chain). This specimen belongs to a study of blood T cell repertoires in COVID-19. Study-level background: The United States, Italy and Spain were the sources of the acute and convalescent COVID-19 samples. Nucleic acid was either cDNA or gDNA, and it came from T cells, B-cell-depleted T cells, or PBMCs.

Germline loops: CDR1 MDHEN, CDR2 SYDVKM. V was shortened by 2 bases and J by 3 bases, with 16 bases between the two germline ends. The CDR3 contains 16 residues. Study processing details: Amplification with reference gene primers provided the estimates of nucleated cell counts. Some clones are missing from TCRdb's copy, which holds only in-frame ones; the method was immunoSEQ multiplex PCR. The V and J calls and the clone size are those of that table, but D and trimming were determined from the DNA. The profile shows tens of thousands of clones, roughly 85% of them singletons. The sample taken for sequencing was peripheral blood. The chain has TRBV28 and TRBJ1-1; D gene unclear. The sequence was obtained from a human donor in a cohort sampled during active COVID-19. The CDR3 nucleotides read TGTGCCAGCAGTTTAACGGCAGGCTCAGGTGACACTGAAGCTTTCTTT. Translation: CASSLTAGSGDTEAFF. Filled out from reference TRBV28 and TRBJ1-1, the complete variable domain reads DVKVTQSSRYLVKRTGEKVFLECVQDMDHENMFWYRQDPGLGLRLIYFSYDVKMKEKGDIPEGYSVSREKKERFSLILESASTNQTSMYLCASSLTAGSGDTEAFFGQGTRLTVV.